Following are 19 T cell receptor beta chains from one sample sequenced in a study of siplizumab effects on memory and regulatory T cells. The repertoire was sequenced with immunoSEQ multiplex PCR; TCRdb's copy has only in-frame clones and lacks some. Counted here are approximately 94,000 clones, about 95% occurring once; the ten biggest clones make up less than 1.5%. The sample consisted of non-Treg CD4+ T cells sorted from blood. These receptors were obtained from a human donor in good health.

This chain joins TRBV6-6 and TRBJ1-5; D gene unclear. The V gene's germline CDR1 is MNHNY and CDR2 SVGAGI (reference sequence). Trimming pared 2 bases from V and 2 bases from J, leaving 7 bases between. The CDR3 runs to 14 residues. CDR3 sequence: CASSYRVGNQPQHF. Here the CDR3 DNA reads TGTGCCAGCAGTTACAGGGTGGGCAATCAGCCCCAGCATTTT.

The V and J genes are TRBV10-1 and TRBJ2-1; D is possibly TRBD2 (6 bases). The V end was cut by 3 bases, the J end by 9 bases, with 18 bases between. Germline V lookup: CDR1 WNHNN, CDR2 SYGVQD (reference sequence). The CDR3 runs 15 residues. Here the CDR3 reads CASSELGSGVSEQFF. In nucleotides, the CDR3 is TGCGCCAGCAGTGAATTGGGCTCGGGAGTAAGTGAGCAGTTCTTC.

The rearrangement links TRBV19 to TRBJ2-5; a possible D gene is TRBD1 (6 bases). The CDR3 loop spans 14 amino acids. Trimming pared 8 bases from V and 4 bases from J, leaving 17 bases between. Germline CDR1 reads LNHDA; CDR2 reads SQIVND (reference sequence). The CDR3 here is CASCLTGLGETQYF. The CDR3, as DNA: TGTGCCAGTTGTCTTACAGGGTTGGGAGAGACCCAGTACTTC.

The chain uses TRBV28 and TRBJ2-7; the D gene is possibly TRBD2 (6 bases). V lost 3 bases and J lost 6, with 12 bases in between. The CDR3 is 13 residues long. Germline CDR1 reads MDHEN; CDR2 reads SYDVKM. Here the CDR3 reads CASSFGQGGEQYF. For the CDR3, the DNA is TGTGCCAGCAGTTTCGGGCAGGGAGGCGAGCAGTACTTC.

This clone was observed once. The rearrangement uses TRBV4-1 and TRBJ2-2; D is tentatively TRBD1 or TRBD2 (5 bases each). Trimming took off 0 bases at V and 4 bases at J, with 15 bases between the two ends. The CDR3 extends over 17 amino acids. Germline loops: CDR1 MGHRA, CDR2 YSYEKL. Here the CDR3 reads CASSQDNMGPTTGELFF. The CDR3 DNA reads as TGCGCCAGCAGCCAAGATAATATGGGACCTACCACCGGGGAGCTGTTTTTT.

The rearrangement uses TRBV6-5 and TRBJ1-1; D is undetermined. V was clipped by 6 bases and J by 11 bases, with 19 bases between them. Germline V gives CDR1 MNHEY, CDR2 SVGAGI. This CDR3 region has 13 residues. The CDR3 DNA is TGTGCCAGCAGATACGAGGAAAGCAGAAGGGCTTTCTTT. Protein sequence: CASRYEESRRAFF.

In this sample, this clone turned up once. The chain recombines TRBV7-2 with TRBJ2-7; 13 bases match TRBD2. V lost 3 bases, J lost 2 bases, and 7 bases stayed unmatched. There are 17 residues in the CDR3. Germline V gene lookup returns CDR1 SGHTA and CDR2 FQGNSA. The CDR3 DNA sequence: TGTGCCAGCAGCTTCCTCGGGGGGACTAGCGGGACCTACGAGCAGTACTTC. Amino acid sequence: CASSFLGGTSGTYEQYF.

The chain carries TRBV21-1 and TRBJ2-3. TRBV21-1 is termed a pseudogene. CDR3 length: 16 residues. The CDR3 nucleotides read TGTGCCAACAAGAAGGGGCTAGCAGATAGCACAGATACGCAGTATTTT. This gives the protein CANKKGLADSTDTQYF.

The rearrangement uses TRBV9 and TRBJ2-7; no definite D call. The germline CDR1 and CDR2 sequences are SGDLS and YYNGEE. This CDR3 spans 14 amino acids. V lost 7 bases and J 5 bases, leaving 19 bases between the germline ends. The DNA of the CDR3 is TGTGCCAGCTGTCCTGGGCAGGCATCGAACGAGCAGTACTTC. It encodes CASCPGQASNEQYF.

The gene calls are TRBV2 and TRBJ2-7, with 8 bases aligning to TRBD1. Germline CDR1 reads SNHLY; CDR2 reads FYNNEI. Trimming took 6 bases from V and 5 from J; bases not matched to a gene: 9. The CDR3 is 14 amino acids. DNA for the CDR3: TGTGCCAGCAGACTCAGGGGGCTCGGTAACGAGCAGTACTTC. Protein: CASRLRGLGNEQYF.

The genes are TRBV5-4 and TRBJ1-4, with D hard to call. The CDR3 extends over 14 amino acids. CDR1 is SGHNT, CDR2 YYREEE, per germline (reference sequence). V shed 4 bases and J shed 0 bases, with 7 bases lying between them. The CDR3 region is CASSLSATNEKLFF. CDR3 nucleotides: TGTGCCAGCAGCCTCTCCGCAACTAATGAAAAACTGTTTTTT.

The table lists this clone with a count of one. The chain uses TRBV28 and TRBJ1-2; 8 nucleotides align to TRBD1. V lost 3 bases, J lost 6 bases, and 3 bases stayed unmatched. The V gene's germline CDR1 is MDHEN and CDR2 SYDVKM. The CDR3 covers 13 residues. CDR3 sequence: CASSFQGAHGYTF. As DNA, the CDR3 is TGTGCCAGCAGTTTTCAGGGGGCGCATGGCTACACCTTC.

The gene calls are TRBV18 and TRBJ2-1; 7 bases are shared with TRBD1. The length of the CDR3 is 17 residues. V lost 3 bases, J lost 0 bases, and 8 bases stayed unmatched. Germline V gene data show CDR1 as KGHSH and CDR2 as LQKENI. The chain's CDR3 is CASSPATGDSSYNEQFF. CDR3 nucleotide sequence: TGTGCCAGCTCACCGGCAACAGGGGACAGCTCCTACAATGAGCAGTTCTTC.

The rearrangement uses TRBV19 and TRBJ1-5; the D gene is possibly TRBD1 (6 bases). V was pared by 7 bases and J by 0 bases, with 13 bases between. There are 15 residues in the CDR3. CDR1 is LNHDA, CDR2 SQIVND, per germline (reference sequence). The CDR3 region has the DNA TGTGCCAGTACCCGACAGGTCCCTAGCAATCAGCCCCAGCATTTT. Translating it yields CASTRQVPSNQPQHF.

The chain couples TRBV6-5 to TRBJ2-1, with a weak D call TRBD2 (6 bases). Germline CDR1 MNHEY, CDR2 SVGAGI. CDR3 length: 15 amino acids. V shed 4 bases and J shed 4 bases, with 14 bases lying between them. Here the CDR3 reads CASSLGAGRYNEQFF. Written as DNA, the CDR3 is TGTGCCAGCAGTTTGGGAGCGGGCCGATACAATGAGCAGTTCTTC.

V gene TRBV5-1 combines with J gene TRBJ2-5, with 11 bases lining up with TRBD2. Germline values: CDR1 SGHRS, CDR2 YFSETQ. There are 15 residues in the CDR3. Losses at the gene ends were 4 bases for V and 2 bases for J; bases not matched to a gene: 4. CDR3 sequence: CASSLWTSGQETQYF. CDR3 sequence (DNA): TGCGCCAGCAGCCTCTGGACTAGCGGGCAAGAGACCCAGTACTTC.

This clone was picked up a small number of times. The genes are TRBV6-1 and TRBJ2-7; no clear D gene. Germline CDR1 and CDR2: MNHNS and SASEGT. The CDR3 is 12 residues long. V dropped 6 bases and J dropped 0 bases, with 6 bases sitting between them. The CDR3 DNA sequence: TGTGCCAGCAGGCCTAGCTCCTACGAGCAGTACTTC. As protein: CASRPSSYEQYF.

The chain has TRBV28 and TRBJ2-3; a possible D gene is TRBD2 (6 bases). The CDR3 runs 18 residues. V shed 3 bases and J shed 1 base, with 20 bases lying between them. Germline V gene sequence: CDR1 MDHEN, CDR2 SYDVKM. Here the CDR3 reads CASSFPLLAPLGTDTQYF. Here the CDR3 DNA reads TGTGCCAGCAGTTTCCCTTTACTAGCACCACTGGGCACAGATACGCAGTATTTT.

The V gene is TRBV19, the J gene TRBJ2-5; perhaps TRBD2 as D (7 bases). V was pared by 5 bases and J by 2 bases, with 24 bases between. CDR1 LNHDA and CDR2 SQIVND come from the germline V gene (reference sequence). The CDR3 is 18 residues long. This CDR3 reads CASSGGGGGQVGQETQYF. DNA for the CDR3: TGTGCCAGTAGTGGCGGAGGGGGAGGGCAAGTGGGTCAAGAGACCCAGTACTTC. Full variable domain (missing parts from reference TRBV19 and TRBJ2-5): DGGITQSPKYLFRKEGQNVTLSCEQNLNHDAMYWYRQDPGQGLRLIYYSQIVNDFQKGDIAEGYSVSREKKESFPLTVTSAQKNPTAFYLCASSGGGGGQVGQETQYFGPGTRLLVL.